What follows are 23 T cell receptor beta chains derived from one specimen sequenced in a study of CD4 T cells in relation to SARS-CoV-2 and coronaviruses. Some clones are missing from TCRdb's copy, which holds only in-frame ones; the method was immunoSEQ multiplex PCR. The data show some 14,000 clones, with roughly 72% seen just once and approximately 30% held by the top ten. These receptors have no identified antigens. CD4+ T cells from unexposed donors were obtained before the COVID-19 pandemic (2011-2018). CD4+ T cells were isolated from the cells after 10 days of culture. Sample: CD4+ T cells from PBMCs, cultured in vitro. Receptors originate from a human donor in good health.

The chain employs TRBV19 and TRBJ2-5; the D gene is possibly TRBD2 (5 bases). Trimming took 0 bases from V and 4 from J, leaving 21 bases between them. The V gene's germline CDR1 is LNHDA and CDR2 SQIVND (reference sequence). CDR3 size: 18 residues. The DNA of the CDR3 is TGTGCCAGTAGTATAGACCCCAGGAGGACCCTTCCTCTAGAGACCCAGTACTTC. It yields the protein CASSIDPRRTLPLETQYF. Full variable domain (rest looked up from reference TRBV19 and TRBJ2-5): DGGITQSPKYLFRKEGQNVTLSCEQNLNHDAMYWYRQDPGQGLRLIYYSQIVNDFQKGDIAEGYSVSREKKESFPLTVTSAQKNPTAFYLCASSIDPRRTLPLETQYFGPGTRLLVL.

This clone was counted between two and nine times. J is TRBJ1-1 and V is TRBV3-1 (or the pseudogene TRBV3-2), with D hard to call. V was shortened by 1 base and J by 3 bases, with 12 bases between the two germline ends. This CDR3 has 15 amino acids. The V gene's germline CDR1 is LGHDT and CDR2 YNNKEL (reference sequence). This CDR3 reads CASSQAIGRDTEAFF. CDR3 nucleotides: TGTGCCAGCAGCCAAGCAATAGGAAGGGACACTGAAGCTTTCTTT.

The J gene is TRBJ2-1, the V gene TRBV27; the match to TRBD1 covers 7 bases. Germline CDR1 is MNHEY and CDR2 is SMNVEV (reference sequence). After removal of 3 bases from V and 2 bases from J, the junction contained 7 bases not matched to a gene. The CDR3 runs to 16 residues. CDR3 in DNA: TGTGCCAGCAGTTTGACGTGGGACAGTGCCTACAATGAGCAGTTCTTC. Translated, it gives CASSLTWDSAYNEQFF.

V is TRBV19 and J is TRBJ1-2; no reliable D call. V lost 4 bases and J lost 3, with 15 bases in between. Germline CDR1 LNHDA, CDR2 SQIVND (reference sequence). The CDR3 contains 15 residues. The CDR3 sequence: CASSSRGGRDYGYTF. In DNA form, the CDR3 reads TGTGCCAGTAGTAGTCGGGGAGGTAGAGACTATGGCTACACCTTC.

The V and J genes are TRBV6-1 and TRBJ1-6; 7 bases are a match to TRBD1. Germline CDR1 MNHNS, CDR2 SASEGT. The CDR3 is 17 amino acids. Trimming removed 0 bases from V and 7 bases from J; junction bases left unmatched: 9. As DNA, the CDR3 is TGTGCCAGCAGTGAAGCTATGGACAGGTCGTGGAATTCACCCCTCCACTTT. Encoded protein: CASSEAMDRSWNSPLHF.

This sequence joins TRBV18 and TRBJ2-2; D uncertain. Germline V gives CDR1 KGHSH, CDR2 LQKENI. V was shortened by 4 bases and J by 7 bases, with 10 bases between the two germline ends. This CDR3 is 13 amino acids long. The CDR3 sequence: CASSLSRNGELFF. CDR3 DNA sequence: TGTGCCAGCTCACTCTCAAGGAACGGGGAGCTGTTTTTT. Based on the CDR3 plus reference TRBV18 and TRBJ2-2, the full variable domain is NAGVMQNPRHLVRRRGQEARLRCSPMKGHSHVYWYRQLPEEGLKFMVYLQKENIIDESGMPKERFSAEFPKEGPSILRIQQVVRGDSAAYFCASSLSRNGELFFGEGSRLTVL.

This chain uses TRBV5-1 with TRBJ1-2; weak D call: TRBD1 (6 bases). From germline, CDR1 is SGHRS and CDR2 YFSETQ. With 0 bases removed from V and 4 bases from J, the gap between germline ends came to 13 bases. CDR3 length: 15 amino acids. The CDR3 region is CASSLGATRGYGYTF. CDR3 nucleotide sequence: TGCGCCAGCAGCTTGGGAGCAACCAGGGGCTATGGCTACACCTTC.

The chain couples TRBV19 to TRBJ2-6; TRBD1 matches at 9 bases. The CDR3 consists of 14 residues. Germline values: CDR1 LNHDA, CDR2 SQIVND (reference sequence). Trimming removed 9 bases from V and 2 bases from J; junction bases left unmatched: 2. The CDR3 DNA reads as TGTGCCAGCAGGACAGGGGCTGGGGCCAACGTCCTGACTTTC. The encoded protein is CASRTGAGANVLTF.

The rearrangement links TRBV10-3 to TRBJ2-3; TRBD2 agrees at 11 bases. CDR3 size: 20 residues. The germline CDR1 and CDR2 sequences are ENHRY and SYGVKD. V gave up 0 bases and J gave up 0 bases; unmatched junction bases: 11. CDR3 DNA sequence: TGTGCCATCAGTGAGTCGATGTCGACTAGCGGGAAAATTAGCACAGATACGCAGTATTTT. Translated: CAISESMSTSGKISTDTQYF.

In regard to this clone: One end of the junction is discordant with germline, which a read error may explain. CDR3 DNA: TGTGCCAGCGGTTATTTAGGTTACAATGAGCAGTTCTTC. Translation gives CASGYLGYNEQFF. The V gene is TRBV6-5, the J gene TRBJ2-1, with D uncertain. The CDR3 covers 13 residues. Germline assignment: CDR1 MNHEY and CDR2 SVGAGI.

This clone was recorded only once. The gene calls are TRBV12-3 or TRBV12-4 and TRBJ2-1; 7 bases are shared with TRBD1. The V segment lost 6 bases and the J segment 8 bases; nucleotides outside the gene matches: 4. The CDR3 contains 12 residues. Here the CDR3 DNA reads TGTGCCAGCAGCGCACAGGGGCATGAGCAGTTCTTC. As protein: CASSAQGHEQFF.

V and J are TRBV5-6 and TRBJ2-7, with a possible D match to TRBD2 (5 bases). The V gene lost 2 bases and the J gene lost 3 bases, with 12 bases spanning the gap. This CDR3 contains 14 residues. Germline assignment: CDR1 SGHDT and CDR2 YYEEEE. For the CDR3, the DNA is TGTGCCAGCAGCTTAGGTGTAGGGAGCTACGAGCAGTACTTC. Protein: CASSLGVGSYEQYF.

The CDR3 reads CASSVRPDARSFF. CDR3 nucleotides: TGTGCCAGCAGTGTTCGCCCCGACGCCCGTTCTTTCTTT. J is TRBJ1-1 and V is TRBV2; D is unresolved. The CDR3 sequence is 13 residues long. The V end was cut by 4 bases, the J end by 12 bases, with 18 bases between. Germline lookup yields CDR1 SNHLY and CDR2 FYNNEI.

As DNA, the CDR3 is TGCGCCAGCAGCCAAGATTACGGCGGCGGCTACACCTTC. This gives the protein CASSQDYGGGYTF. The chain links TRBV4-1 to TRBJ1-2, with D uncertain. Germline V gene lookup returns CDR1 MGHRA and CDR2 YSYEKL. The CDR3 has 13 amino acids. Trimming cost V 0 bases and J 8 bases, with 10 bases left between them.

The CDR3 loop reads CATSGREETQYF. In DNA, the CDR3 is TGTGCCACCAGTGGTCGGGAGGAGACCCAGTACTTC. V usage is TRBV24-1 and J usage is TRBJ2-5; D may be TRBD2 (6 bases). In germline, CDR1 is KGHDR, CDR2 SFDVKD. The CDR3 is made up of 12 amino acids. V lost 5 bases and J lost 5, with 8 bases in between.

The genes are TRBV6-5 and TRBJ2-2; no definite D call. Germline loops: CDR1 MNHEY, CDR2 SVGAGI. The CDR3 length is 13 residues. V lost 6 bases, J lost 0 bases, and 5 bases lay in between. The CDR3 sequence is CASRTTNTGELFF. The CDR3 DNA follows: TGTGCCAGCAGGACGACGAACACCGGGGAGCTGTTTTTT.

The chain combines TRBV14 with TRBJ2-5; 7 bases align to TRBD1. This CDR3 contains 16 residues. Germline V gives CDR1 SGHDN, CDR2 FVKESK. V was pared by 0 bases and J by 1 base, with 5 bases of the junction left unmatched. CDR3 coding DNA: TGTGCCAGCAGCCAAGATTTACGGGACAGCCAAGAGACCCAGTACTTC. It is translated as CASSQDLRDSQETQYF.

The table lists this clone with a count of one. V gene TRBV7-8 combines with J gene TRBJ1-2, with 10 bases fitting TRBD1. Germline V gene data show CDR1 as SGHVS and CDR2 as FQNEAQ. V was pared by 5 bases and J by 6 bases, with 3 bases of the junction left unmatched. This CDR3 is built from 13 residues. In DNA form, the CDR3 reads TGTGCCAGCAGCCTGGACAGGGGGAATGGCTACACCTTC. Its translation is CASSLDRGNGYTF.

CDR3 loop: CASSFEGGAGANVLTF. The CDR3 DNA is TGTGCCAGCAGTTTCGAAGGGGGCGCGGGGGCCAACGTCCTGACTTTC. This rearrangement joins TRBV27 to TRBJ2-6; TRBD1 matches at 7 bases. This CDR3 has 16 amino acids. The germline V gene has CDR1 MNHEY and CDR2 SMNVEV (reference sequence). Losses at the gene ends were 3 bases for V and 4 bases for J; bases not matched to a gene: 6.

V usage is TRBV6-2 or TRBV6-3 and J usage is TRBJ1-1; D gene unclear. There are 13 residues in the CDR3. Germline V CDR1 and CDR2: MNHEY, SVGEGT. Trimming removed 2 bases at V and 3 bases at J, with 7 bases between. For the CDR3, the DNA is TGTGCCAGCAGTTACCCCCCGGACACTGAAGCTTTCTTT. Its protein product is CASSYPPDTEAFF.

The gene calls are TRBV19 and TRBJ1-1, with D hard to call. Germline loops: CDR1 LNHDA, CDR2 SQIVND (reference sequence). V dropped 9 bases and J dropped 4 bases, with 18 bases sitting between them. The length of the CDR3 is 14 residues. The CDR3 nucleotides are TGTGCCAGCCGCCTTTTGGGTAGGGCCACTGAAGCTTTCTTT. It yields the protein CASRLLGRATEAFF.

The chain couples TRBV25-1 to TRBJ1-2; D is ambiguous. The CDR3 loop spans 11 amino acids. Germline V gene lookup returns CDR1 MGHDK and CDR2 SYGVNS. The germline V and J ends were trimmed by 6 bases and 8 bases, with 10 bases remaining between them. This CDR3 is CASRFASGYTF. The CDR3 DNA is TGTGCCAGCAGGTTTGCGTCCGGCTACACCTTC.

CDR3 protein: CASSLRDVRAYEQYF. The CDR3 coding sequence is TGTGCCAGCAGCTTAAGGGACGTCCGAGCCTACGAGCAGTACTTC. The chain combines TRBV13 with TRBJ2-7; D is tentatively TRBD1 or TRBD2 (5 bases each). Germline CDR1 is PRHDT and CDR2 is FYEKMQ (reference sequence). The CDR3 is 15 amino acids. V gave up 2 bases and J gave up 2 bases, with 13 bases separating them.